This TCR beta chain was profiled in a study of blood T cell repertoires in COVID-19. Study-wide background: PBMCs, B-cell-depleted T cells, or T cells provided the cDNA or gDNA that made up the material.

The method was immunoSEQ multiplex PCR; TCRdb's version includes in-frame clones alone and lacks a portion of them. The sample consists of roughly 100,000 clones, roughly 92% of them appearing once. V lost 5 bases, J lost 1 base, and 3 bases stayed unmatched. The germline V gene encodes CDR1 MNHEY and CDR2 SVGEGT. The CDR3 runs to 14 residues. The origin of this receptor is a woman aged 45-59 years with COVID-19, enrolled during active disease. The sequenced sample was peripheral blood. The chain links TRBV6-2 or TRBV6-3 to TRBJ1-1, with 8 bases lining up with TRBD1. CDR3 bases: TGTGCCAGCAGTCCCGACAGGGGGAACACTGAAGCTTTCTTT. Translation: CASSPDRGNTEAFF.